The clone carrying this T cell receptor beta chain was recorded at least ten times. This entry belongs to a study of T-cell reconstitution after alpha-beta-depleted transplantation in children. V was pared by 5 bases and J by 4 bases, with 14 bases between. The germline V gene encodes CDR1 SGHTA and CDR2 FQGNSA. The CDR3 consists of 15 residues. A TCRbeta library incorporating unique molecular identifiers was prepared. TCRdb itself ran the PCR reads through MiXCR, one entry per CDR3 protein. The sample gives around 110,000 distinct CDR3 sequences, approximately 10% of which show up once; under 40% is in the top ten.

The chain recombines TRBV7-2 with TRBJ1-4; weak D call: TRBD1 (5 bases). The sample here was PBMCs, taken before TCRalphabeta/CD19-depleted stem cell transplant. The sequence was obtained from a boy aged 2 to 10 with acute lymphoblastic leukemia, due to receive a stem cell transplant. Here the CDR3 DNA reads TGTGCCAGCAGCCGAATTAGCGGGGGTAATGAAAAACTGTTTTTT. Residues: CASSRISGGNEKLFF.